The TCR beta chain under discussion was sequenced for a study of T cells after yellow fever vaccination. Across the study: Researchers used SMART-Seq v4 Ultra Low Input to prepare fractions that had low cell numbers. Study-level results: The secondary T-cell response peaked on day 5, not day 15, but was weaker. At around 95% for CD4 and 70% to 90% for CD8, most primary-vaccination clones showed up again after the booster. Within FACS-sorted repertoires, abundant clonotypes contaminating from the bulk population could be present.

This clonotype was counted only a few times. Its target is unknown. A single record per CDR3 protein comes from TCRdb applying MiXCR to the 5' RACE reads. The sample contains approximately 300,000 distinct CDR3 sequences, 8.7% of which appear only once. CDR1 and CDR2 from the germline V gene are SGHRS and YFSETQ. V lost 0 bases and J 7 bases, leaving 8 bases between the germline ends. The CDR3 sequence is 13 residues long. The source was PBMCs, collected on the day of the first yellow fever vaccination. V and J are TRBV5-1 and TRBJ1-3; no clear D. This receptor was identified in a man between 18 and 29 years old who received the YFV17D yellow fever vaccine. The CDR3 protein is CASSLDTTNTIYF. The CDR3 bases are TGCGCCAGCAGCTTGGACACGACGAACACCATATATTTT.